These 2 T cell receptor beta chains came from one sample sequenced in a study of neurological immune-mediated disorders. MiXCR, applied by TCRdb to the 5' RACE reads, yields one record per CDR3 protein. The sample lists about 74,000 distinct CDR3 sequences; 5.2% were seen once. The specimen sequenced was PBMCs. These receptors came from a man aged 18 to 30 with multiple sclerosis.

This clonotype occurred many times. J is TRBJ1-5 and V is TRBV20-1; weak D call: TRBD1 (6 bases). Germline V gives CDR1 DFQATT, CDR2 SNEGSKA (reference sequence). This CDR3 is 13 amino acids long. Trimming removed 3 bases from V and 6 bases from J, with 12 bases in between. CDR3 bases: TGCAGTGCTAGTCCAGGGGCGGGTCAGCCCCAGCATTTT. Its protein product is CSASPGAGQPQHF.

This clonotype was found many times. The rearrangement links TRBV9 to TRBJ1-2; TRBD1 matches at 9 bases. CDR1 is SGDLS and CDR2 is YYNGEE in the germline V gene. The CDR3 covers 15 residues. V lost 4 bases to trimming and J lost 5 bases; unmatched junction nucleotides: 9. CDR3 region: CASSSQDRGSYGYTF. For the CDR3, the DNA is TGTGCCAGCAGCAGCCAGGACAGGGGTAGTTATGGCTACACCTTC.